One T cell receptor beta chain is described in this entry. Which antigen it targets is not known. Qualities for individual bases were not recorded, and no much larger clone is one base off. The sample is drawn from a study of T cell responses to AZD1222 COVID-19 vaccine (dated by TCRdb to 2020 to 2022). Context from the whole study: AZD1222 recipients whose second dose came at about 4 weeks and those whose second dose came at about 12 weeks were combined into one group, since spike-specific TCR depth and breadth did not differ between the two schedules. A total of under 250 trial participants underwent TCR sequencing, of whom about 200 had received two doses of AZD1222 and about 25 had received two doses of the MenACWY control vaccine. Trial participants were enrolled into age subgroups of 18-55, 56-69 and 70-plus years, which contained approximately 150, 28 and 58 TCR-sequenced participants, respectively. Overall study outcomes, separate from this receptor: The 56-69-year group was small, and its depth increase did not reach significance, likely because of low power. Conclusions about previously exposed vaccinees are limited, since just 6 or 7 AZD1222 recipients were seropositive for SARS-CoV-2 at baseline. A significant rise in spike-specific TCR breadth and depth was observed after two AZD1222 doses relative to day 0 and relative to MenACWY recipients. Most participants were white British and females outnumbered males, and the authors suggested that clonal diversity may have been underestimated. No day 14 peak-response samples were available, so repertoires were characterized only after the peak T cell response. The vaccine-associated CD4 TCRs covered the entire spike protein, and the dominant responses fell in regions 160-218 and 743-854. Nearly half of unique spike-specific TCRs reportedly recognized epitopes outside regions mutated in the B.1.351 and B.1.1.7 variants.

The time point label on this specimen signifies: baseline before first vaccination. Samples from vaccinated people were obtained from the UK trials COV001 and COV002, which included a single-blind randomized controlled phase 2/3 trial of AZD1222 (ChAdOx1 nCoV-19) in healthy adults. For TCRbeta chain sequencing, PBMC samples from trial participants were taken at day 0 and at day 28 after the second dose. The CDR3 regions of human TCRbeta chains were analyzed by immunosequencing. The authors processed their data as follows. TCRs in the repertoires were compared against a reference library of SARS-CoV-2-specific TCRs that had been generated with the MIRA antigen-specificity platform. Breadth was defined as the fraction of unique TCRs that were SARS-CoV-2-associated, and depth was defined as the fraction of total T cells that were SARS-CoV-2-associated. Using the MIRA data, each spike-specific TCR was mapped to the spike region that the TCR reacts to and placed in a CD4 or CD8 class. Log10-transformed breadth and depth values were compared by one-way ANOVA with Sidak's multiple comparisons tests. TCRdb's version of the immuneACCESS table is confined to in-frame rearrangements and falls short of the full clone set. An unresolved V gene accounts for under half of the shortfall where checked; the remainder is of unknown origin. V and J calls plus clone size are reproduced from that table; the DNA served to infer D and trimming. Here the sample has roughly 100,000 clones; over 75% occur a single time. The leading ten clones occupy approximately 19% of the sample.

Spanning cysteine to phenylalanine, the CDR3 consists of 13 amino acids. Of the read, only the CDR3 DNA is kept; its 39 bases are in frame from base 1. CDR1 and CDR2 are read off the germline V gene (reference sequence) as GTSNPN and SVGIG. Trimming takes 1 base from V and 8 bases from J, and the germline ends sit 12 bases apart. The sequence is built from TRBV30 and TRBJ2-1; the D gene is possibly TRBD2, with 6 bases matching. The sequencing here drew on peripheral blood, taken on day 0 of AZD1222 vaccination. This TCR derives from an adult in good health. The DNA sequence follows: TGTGCCTGGAGTGCGGGACTTTTCGATGAGCAGTTCTTC. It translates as CAWSAGLFDEQFF.